The 12 T cell receptor beta chains listed next were all sequenced from one sample in a study of OX40 agonist ivuxolimab in advanced cancers. Method: immunoSEQ multiplex PCR; TCRdb's copy keeps in-frame clones and lacks some. The top ten clones hold 0.5% to 0.7% of a sample with around 120,000 clones, more than 80% of them seen once. This sample comprised CD4+ or CD8+ T cells sorted from blood, obtained in a trial of the OX40 agonist ivuxolimab. The receptors stem from an adult with an advanced solid tumor such as melanoma, head and neck, liver or kidney cancer.

The V and J genes are TRBV7-9 and TRBJ1-3; D not certain. The germline V gene has CDR1 SEHNR and CDR2 FQNEAQ (reference sequence). CDR3 length equals 14 residues. Deletions cut 3 bases from V and 8 bases from J, with 14 bases between. Written as DNA, the CDR3 is TGTGCCAGCAGCTTCTCAAGCGCGCGGGACACCATATATTTT. Amino acids: CASSFSSARDTIYF.

The CDR3 nucleotides read TGCAGCGTTGAAGGCGAGGGGGGTCAGAACACTGAAGCTTTCTTT. Translating gives CSVEGEGGQNTEAFF. This chain links TRBV29-1 with TRBJ1-1; perhaps TRBD1 as D (6 bases). Germline CDR1 reads SQVTM; CDR2 reads ANQGSEA. The CDR3 contains 15 residues. Trimming took off 1 base at V and 1 base at J, with 13 bases between the two ends.

The chain joins TRBV4-2 to TRBJ2-7, with 16 bases fitting TRBD2. Germline V CDR1 and CDR2: LGHNA, YNFKEQ. After removal of 3 bases from V and 1 base from J, the junction contained 6 bases not matched to a gene. The CDR3 totals 18 residues. CDR3 sequence reads: CASSHPGTSGGGSYEQYF. The CDR3 coding sequence is TGTGCCAGCAGCCACCCCGGGACTAGCGGGGGGGGATCCTACGAGCAGTACTTC.

The chain employs TRBV4-3 and TRBJ2-2; 8 bases align to TRBD1. The CDR3 has 15 amino acids. CDR1 and CDR2 (germline): LGHNA, YSLEER. The V gene end was trimmed by 3 bases and the J gene end by 1 base; junction bases not matched to a gene: 1. CDR3 nucleotide sequence: TGCGCCAGCAGCCAGGGGACAGGGAACACCGGGGAGCTGTTTTTT. This encodes CASSQGTGNTGELFF.

V and J are TRBV5-4 and TRBJ2-7; D is perhaps TRBD1 or TRBD2 (6 bases each). The germline V and J ends were trimmed by 4 bases and 7 bases, with 18 bases remaining between them. The CDR3 extends over 14 amino acids. Germline V gene data show CDR1 as SGHNT and CDR2 as YYREEE (reference sequence). The CDR3 region has the DNA TGTGCCAGCAGCGAGGGGGGTGGGGCTTGGGAGCAGTACTTC. It codes for CASSEGGGAWEQYF. Complete variable domain (other parts from reference TRBV5-4 and TRBJ2-7): ETGVTQSPTHLIKTRGQQVTLRCSSQSGHNTVSWYQQALGQGPQFIFQYYREEENGRGNFPPRFSGLQFPNYSSELNVNALELDDSALYLCASSEGGGAWEQYFGPGTRLTVT.

The sample holds one count of this clone. V usage is TRBV7-9 and J usage is TRBJ1-4, with 8 bases aligning to TRBD1. This CDR3 has 12 residues. Germline V gene lookup returns CDR1 SEHNR and CDR2 FQNEAQ (reference sequence). After removal of 5 bases from V and 10 bases from J, the junction contained 3 bases not matched to a gene. CDR3 nucleotide sequence: TGTGCCAGCAGCCCACAGGGGGGAAAACTGTTTTTT. It yields the protein CASSPQGGKLFF.

This chain joins TRBV6-6 and TRBJ1-3; D gene ambiguous. The CDR3 has 14 residues. V gave up 6 bases and J gave up 0 bases, with 9 bases separating them. Germline CDR1 reads MNHNY; CDR2 reads SVGAGI (reference sequence). CDR3 amino acids: CASSLGNSGNTIYF. The CDR3 DNA sequence: TGTGCCAGCAGCCTGGGAAACTCTGGAAACACCATATATTTT.

The chain recombines TRBV29-1 with TRBJ2-7, with TRBD1 matching 7 bases. There are 12 residues in the CDR3. The germline CDR1 and CDR2 sequences are SQVTM and ANQGSEA. The trim removed 5 bases at V and 2 bases at J, leaving 3 bases unmatched. The CDR3, as DNA: TGCAGCGTTTGGACAGGTGCCTACGAGCAGTACTTC. Translating it yields CSVWTGAYEQYF.

The chain has TRBV29-1 and TRBJ1-3; D call uncertain. Between the trimmed V and J ends, which lost 4 bases and 0 bases, there was a span of 7 bases. In germline, CDR1 is SQVTM, CDR2 ANQGSEA. The CDR3 spans 13 residues. CDR3 loop: CSVGSGSGNTIYF. CDR3 DNA: TGCAGCGTTGGGTCGGGCTCTGGAAACACCATATATTTT.

This rearrangement joins TRBV10-3 to TRBJ2-7, with unresolved D. The V end lost 6 bases, the J end lost 0 bases, and 9 bases lay between the germline ends. There are 13 residues in the CDR3. Looked up from germline, CDR1 is ENHRY and CDR2 is SYGVKD. In nucleotides, the CDR3 is TGTGCCATCAGGACGGAGAGCTCCTACGAGCAGTACTTC. This encodes CAIRTESSYEQYF.

The chain carries TRBV5-8 and TRBJ1-5; no reliable D call. CDR3 length: 16 residues. Germline CDR1 is SGHTS and CDR2 is YDEGEE. V was clipped by 5 bases and J by 1 base, with 16 bases between them. DNA of the CDR3: TGTGCCAGCAGGAATCGGTACAGCTCAAGCAATCAGCCCCAGCATTTT. It codes for CASRNRYSSSNQPQHF.

This clone appeared a single time. V usage is TRBV20-1 and J usage is TRBJ1-1; 7 bases are shared with TRBD1. This CDR3 has 11 residues. V trimming: 5 bases; J trimming: 10 bases; junction bases outside the gene matches: 7. From germline, CDR1 is DFQATT and CDR2 SNEGSKA (reference sequence). The DNA of the CDR3 is TGCAGTGCTGGACAGGTGGTTGGAGCTTTCTTT. Protein: CSAGQVVGAFF.